These 11 T cell receptor beta chains originate from one sample sequenced in a study of T-cell reconstitution after alpha-beta-depleted transplantation in children. Researchers prepared the TCRbeta library using unique molecular identifiers, the study reports. One entry per CDR3 protein results from TCRdb running MiXCR on the PCR reads. This table holds fewer than 120,000 distinct CDR3 sequences, 10% found once. This sample comprised PBMCs from the stem cell graft donor, obtained from the stem cell graft. The receptors were gathered from a human donor who donated a stem cell graft to a child with acute lymphoblastic leukemia.

There are many counts of this clonotype. The chain has TRBV5-1 and TRBJ2-1; 15 bases agree with TRBD2. This CDR3 is 22 amino acids long. From germline, CDR1 is SGHRS and CDR2 YFSETQ. V shed 0 bases and J 2 bases; nucleotides not matched to a gene: 15. The CDR3 DNA is TGCGCCAGCAGCTTGGTTCCCCTTACCGGGACTAGCGGGAGGATAGCCTACAATGAGCAGTTCTTC. Its protein is CASSLVPLTGTSGRIAYNEQFF. Combining the CDR3 with reference TRBV5-1 and TRBJ2-1 gives the whole variable domain KAGVTQTPRYLIKTRGQQVTLSCSPISGHRSVSWYQQTPGQGLQFLFEYFSETQRNKGNFPGRFSGRQFSNSRSEMNVSTLELGDSALYLCASSLVPLTGTSGRIAYNEQFFGPGTRLTVL.

This clonotype was seen ten or more times. The chain combines TRBV9 with TRBJ2-3, with TRBD1 identical over 7 bases. The J segment lost 4 bases and the V segment lost 3 bases, leaving 8 bases of the junction unmatched. Per germline, CDR1 SGDLS and CDR2 YYNGEE. The CDR3 runs to 15 residues. Written as DNA, the CDR3 is TGTGCCAGCAGCGGGGTCGGGCAGGGGGCAGATACGCAGTATTTT. Protein product: CASSGVGQGADTQYF.

This clonotype has ten or more counts. V and J are TRBV7-9 and TRBJ1-1, with D maybe TRBD1 (6 bases). Germline V gene data show CDR1 as SEHNR and CDR2 as FQNEAQ (reference sequence). The CDR3 totals 15 residues. The germline V and J ends were trimmed by 5 bases and 5 bases, with 18 bases remaining between them. The CDR3 DNA reads TGTGCCAGCAGCATACCCCGGACAGCCGGGACTGAAGCTTTCTTT. It is translated as CASSIPRTAGTEAFF.

This clonotype came up many times. V gene TRBV5-5 combines with J gene TRBJ2-3; weak D call: TRBD2 (6 bases). The CDR3 is made up of 15 amino acids. Germline V gene data show CDR1 as SGHKS and CDR2 as YYEKEE (reference sequence). V lost 4 bases to trimming and J lost 4 bases, with 16 bases between them. The CDR3 protein is CASSPVLGGADTQYF. DNA of the CDR3: TGTGCCAGCAGCCCCGTTCTTGGCGGGGCAGATACGCAGTATTTT.

This clonotype was picked up many times. The chain joins TRBV19 to TRBJ1-6, with a tentative D call TRBD1 (5 bases). V lost 3 bases and J 8 bases, leaving 8 bases between the germline ends. The CDR3 is 13 residues long. Germline CDR1 LNHDA, CDR2 SQIVND (reference sequence). The CDR3 sequence is CASSIRGDSPLHF. The CDR3 region has the DNA TGTGCCAGTAGTATTAGGGGTGATTCACCCCTCCACTTT. The full variable domain, completed using reference TRBV19 and TRBJ1-6, is DGGITQSPKYLFRKEGQNVTLSCEQNLNHDAMYWYRQDPGQGLRLIYYSQIVNDFQKGDIAEGYSVSREKKESFPLTVTSAQKNPTAFYLCASSIRGDSPLHFGNGTRLTVT.

This clonotype was counted ten times or more. The V gene is TRBV5-1, the J gene TRBJ2-7, with unresolved D. V was pared by 4 bases and J by 7 bases, with 18 bases between. This CDR3 spans 14 amino acids. The germline gives CDR1 SGHRS, CDR2 YFSETQ. The CDR3 DNA follows: TGCGCCAGCAGCACCGCCGTGCTGGTGGGGGAGCAGTACTTC. Amino acids: CASSTAVLVGEQYF. Full variable domain (outside the CDR3, taken from reference TRBV5-1 and TRBJ2-7): KAGVTQTPRYLIKTRGQQVTLSCSPISGHRSVSWYQQTPGQGLQFLFEYFSETQRNKGNFPGRFSGRQFSNSRSEMNVSTLELGDSALYLCASSTAVLVGEQYFGPGTRLTVT.

This clonotype was seen more than once but under ten times. The V gene is TRBV3-1, the J gene TRBJ2-3, with D tentatively TRBD1 or TRBD2 (5 bases each). With 10 bases removed from V and 1 base from J, the gap between germline ends came to 18 bases. Germline CDR1 LGHDT, CDR2 YNNKEL (reference sequence). This CDR3 spans 15 amino acids. CDR3 residues: CATSPPGRGTDTQYF. As DNA, the CDR3 is TGTGCCACCTCCCCCCCGGGACGGGGCACAGATACGCAGTATTTT.

This clonotype was picked up many times. This chain links TRBV20-1 with TRBJ2-7, with D possibly TRBD2 on 5 matching bases. Trimming stripped 3 bases from V and 0 bases from J, with 12 bases between. Germline loops: CDR1 DFQATT, CDR2 SNEGSKA (reference sequence). The CDR3 has 14 residues. CDR3 in DNA: TGCAGTGCTAGTCGGACGGGGAGCTCCTACGAGCAGTACTTC. This codes for CSASRTGSSYEQYF.

This clonotype was recorded at least ten times. The chain links TRBV7-2 to TRBJ2-2; D is ambiguous. CDR1 and CDR2 (germline): SGHTA, FQGNSA. Trimming took off 3 bases at V and 3 bases at J, with 8 bases between the two ends. The CDR3 sequence is 14 residues long. CDR3 amino acids: CASSFQRYTGELFF. The CDR3 nucleotides are TGTGCCAGCAGCTTTCAGCGATACACCGGGGAGCTGTTTTTT.

As to this clonotype: This sequence may be a read error, since a much larger clone differs from it by one base. The chain joins TRBV5-5 to TRBJ2-7; 9 bases line up with TRBD1. This CDR3 is built from 15 residues. The germline CDR1 and CDR2 sequences are SGHKS and YYEKEE (reference sequence). CDR3 loop: CASSFNTGGSHEQYF. CDR3 bases: TGTGCCAGCAGCTTTAACACAGGGGGCTCCCACGAGCAGTACTTC.

The sample holds many counts of this clonotype. The chain is built from TRBV27 and TRBJ2-1; 11 nucleotides align to TRBD1. The J segment lost 8 bases and the V segment lost 6 bases, leaving 3 bases of the junction unmatched. This CDR3 has 13 residues. Per germline, CDR1 MNHEY and CDR2 SMNVEV (reference sequence). The CDR3 sequence is CASRDRGPYEQFF. Written as DNA, the CDR3 is TGTGCCAGCAGGGACAGGGGGCCCTATGAGCAGTTCTTC.